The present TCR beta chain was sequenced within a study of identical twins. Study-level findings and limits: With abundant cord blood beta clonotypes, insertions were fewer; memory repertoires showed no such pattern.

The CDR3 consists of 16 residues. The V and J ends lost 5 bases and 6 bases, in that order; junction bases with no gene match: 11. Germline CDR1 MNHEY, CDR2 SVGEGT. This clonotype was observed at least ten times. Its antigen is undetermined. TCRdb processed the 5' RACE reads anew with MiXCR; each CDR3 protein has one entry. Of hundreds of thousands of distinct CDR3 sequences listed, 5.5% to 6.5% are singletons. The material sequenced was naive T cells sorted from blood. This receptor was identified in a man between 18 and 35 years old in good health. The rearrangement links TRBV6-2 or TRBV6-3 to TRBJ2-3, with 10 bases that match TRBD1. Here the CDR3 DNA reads TGTGCCAGCAGTGATAAGGACAGGGGGAAGGTGGATACGCAGTATTTT. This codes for CASSDKDRGKVDTQYF.